This entry is about one TCR beta chain. Its target is unknown. The assay was immunoSEQ multiplex PCR, and TCRdb's table has in-frame clones only and misses some. The sample carries some 150,000 clones, roughly nine tenths recorded once. Germline V lookup: CDR1 SGHTA, CDR2 FQGNSA. After removal of 6 bases from V and 2 bases from J, the junction contained 4 bases not matched to a gene. CDR3 size: 13 residues. Recipients boosted at about 4 weeks or about 12 weeks are pooled. The data derive from a study of T cell responses to AZD1222 COVID-19 vaccine. Findings and caveats of the study: Of spike-specific TCRs, nearly half reportedly target regions left unmutated in variants.

The TCR comes from an adult who received the AZD1222 COVID-19 vaccine. The chain carries TRBV7-2 and TRBJ2-7; 7 bases align to TRBD1. The sample consisted of peripheral blood, taken 28 days after the second AZD1222 dose. The DNA of the CDR3 is TGTGCCAGCAGGAGAGACAGGGCCTACGAGCAGTACTTC. This codes for CASRRDRAYEQYF.